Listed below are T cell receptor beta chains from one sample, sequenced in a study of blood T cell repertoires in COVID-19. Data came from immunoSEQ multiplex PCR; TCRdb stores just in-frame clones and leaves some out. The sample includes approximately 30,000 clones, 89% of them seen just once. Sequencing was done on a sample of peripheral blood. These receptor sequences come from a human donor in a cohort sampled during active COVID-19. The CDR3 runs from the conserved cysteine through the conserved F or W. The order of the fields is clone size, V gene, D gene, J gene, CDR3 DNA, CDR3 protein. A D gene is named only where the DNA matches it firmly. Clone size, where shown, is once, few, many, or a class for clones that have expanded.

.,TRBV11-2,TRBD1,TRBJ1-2,TGTGCCAGCAGCTTGGACAGGGAGGTCTATGGCTACACCTTC,CASSLDREVYGYTF
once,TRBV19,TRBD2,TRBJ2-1,TGTGCCAGTAGATCCTGGGGCAGCGGGGGGATTTACAATGAGCAGTTCTTC,CASRSWGSGGIYNEQFF
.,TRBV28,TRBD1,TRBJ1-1,TGTGCCAGCAGTCAGAAGGGACAGGGCAGGAATGAAGCTTTCTTT,CASSQKGQGRNEAFF
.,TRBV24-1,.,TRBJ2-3,TGTGCCACCGGGACTAGCACAGATACGCAGTATTTT,CATGTSTDTQYF
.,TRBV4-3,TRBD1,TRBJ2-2,TGCGCCAGCAGCGTCCGGGACAGGGACACCGGGGAGCTGTTTTTT,CASSVRDRDTGELFF
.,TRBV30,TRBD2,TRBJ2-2,TGTGCCTGGTCCGTGAGCGGGGGGGCCTCCGGGGAGCTGTTTTTT,CAWSVSGGASGELFF
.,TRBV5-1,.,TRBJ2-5,TGCGCCTCAACGGAGGACCAAGAGACCCAGTACTTC,CASTEDQETQYF
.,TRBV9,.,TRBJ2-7,TGTGCCAGCAGCGTAGAGGGGTACGAGCAGTACTTC,CASSVEGYEQYF
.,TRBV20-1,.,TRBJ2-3,TGCAGTGCTAGTTCTAGCGCTAGCACAGATACGCAGTATTTT,CSASSSASTDTQYF
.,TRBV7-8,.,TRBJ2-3,TGTGCCAGCAGCTTCGGGGGACAGCCCACAGATACGCAGTATTTT,CASSFGGQPTDTQYF
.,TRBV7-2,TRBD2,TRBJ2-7,TGTGCCAGCAGCTTAGATCCCGGGGCTACGCCCGGGACTAGCGGGTTC,CASSLDPGATPGTSGF
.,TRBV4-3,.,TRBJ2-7,TGCGCCAGCAGCCAAGGGACGCGGGGATCCTACGAGCAGTACTTC,CASSQGTRGSYEQYF
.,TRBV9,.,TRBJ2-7,TGTGCCAGCAGCGTAGGACTGGGTCTCTACGAGCAGTACTTC,CASSVGLGLYEQYF
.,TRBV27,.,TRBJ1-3,TGTGCCAGCACGGACAGAGGAAACACCATATATTTT,CASTDRGNTIYF
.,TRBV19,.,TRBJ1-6,TGTGCCAGTACCGACGGGCAGGGCCGTTCACCCCTCCACTTT,CASTDGQGRSPLHF
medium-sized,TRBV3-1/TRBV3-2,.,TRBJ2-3,TGTGCCAGCAGTCTAACAGATACGCAGTATTTT,CASSLTDTQYF
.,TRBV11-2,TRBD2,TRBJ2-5,TGTGCCAGCAGCCCCCTGAGCGGGGGGCGCAGGGAGACCCAGTACTTC,CASSPLSGGRRETQYF
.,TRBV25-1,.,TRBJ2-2,TGTGCCAGCAGTGAGCACGGTAACACCGGGGAGCTGTTTTTT,CASSEHGNTGELFF
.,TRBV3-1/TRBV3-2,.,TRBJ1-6,TGTGCCAGCAGCCAAACAGAGAATTCACCCCTCCACTTT,CASSQTENSPLHF
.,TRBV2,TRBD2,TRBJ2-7,TGTGCCAGCAGTAATGGACTAGCGGCGCCCTCCTACGAGCAGTACTTC,CASSNGLAAPSYEQYF
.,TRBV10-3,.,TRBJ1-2,TGTGCCATGGCAGGGGAACCTTATGGCTACACCTTC,CAMAGEPYGYTF
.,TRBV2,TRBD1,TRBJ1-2,TGTGCCGGTCAAGAGACAGGGGGGGTCGGCTACACCTTC,CAGQETGGVGYTF
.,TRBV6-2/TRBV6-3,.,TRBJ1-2,TGTGCCAGCAGTGCCAGGGGTACGAATGGCTACACCTTC,CASSARGTNGYTF
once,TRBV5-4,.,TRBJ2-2,TGTGCCAGCAGCTTGGGAGGTCCCATGAGTTCCACCGGGGAGCTGTTTTTT,CASSLGGPMSSTGELFF
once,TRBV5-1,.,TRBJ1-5,TGCGCCAGCAGCTTGGACGGGTATAGCAATCAGCCCCAGCATTTT,CASSLDGYSNQPQHF
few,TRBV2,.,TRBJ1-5,TGTGCCAGCATTGGGCAACTGAATCAGCCCCAGCATTTT,CASIGQLNQPQHF
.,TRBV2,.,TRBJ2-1,TGTGCCAGCAGGGACACTGGCTACAATGAGCAGTTCTTC,CASRDTGYNEQFF
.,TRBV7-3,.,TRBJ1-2,TGTGCCAGCAGCTCCGACAGGATCAGGGCTGGTGGCTACACCTTC,CASSSDRIRAGGYTF
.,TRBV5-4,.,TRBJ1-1,TGTGCCAGCAGAGCCCTCGCCGGACAAAACACTGAAGCTTTCTTT,CASRALAGQNTEAFF
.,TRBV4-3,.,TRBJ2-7,TGCGCCAGCAGCCAAGATCAGTATTCCTACGAGCAGTACTTC,CASSQDQYSYEQYF
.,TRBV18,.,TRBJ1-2,TGTGCCAGCTCAGGATCGAGGGAGCTCTACACCTTC,CASSGSRELYTF
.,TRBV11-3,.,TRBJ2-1,TGTGCCAGCAGCCTGCGACAGGACTACAATGAGCAGTTCTTC,CASSLRQDYNEQFF
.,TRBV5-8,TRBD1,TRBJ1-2,TGTGCCAGCGCGACAGGGCCTTATGGCTACACCTTC,CASATGPYGYTF
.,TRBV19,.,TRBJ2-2,TGTGCCAGTAGTCCCCAGCGGAGCTCGACCGGGGAGCTGTTTTTT,CASSPQRSSTGELFF
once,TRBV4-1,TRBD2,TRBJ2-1,TGCGCCTGCAATAGCGGGGGACCATACAATGAGCAGTTCTTC,CACNSGGPYNEQFF
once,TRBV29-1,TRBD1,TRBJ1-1,TGCAGCGTCCGGGGGACAGGGAACACTGAAGCTTTCTTT,CSVRGTGNTEAFF
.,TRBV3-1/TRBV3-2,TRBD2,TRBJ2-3,TGTGCCAGCCGACTTACAAGTGGGACTAGCGGGGGGGCAGATACGCAGTATTTT,CASRLTSGTSGGADTQYF
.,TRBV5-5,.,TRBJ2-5,TGTGCCAGCATCGGCGGGGAAGAGACCCAGTACTTC,CASIGGEETQYF
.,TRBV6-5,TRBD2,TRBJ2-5,TGTGCCAGCAGTTACCTAGCGGCGAACCAAGAGACCCAGTACTTC,CASSYLAANQETQYF
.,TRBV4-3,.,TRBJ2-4,TGCGCCAGCAGCCAAGTAACGGGATTAGCCAAAAACATTCAGTACTTC,CASSQVTGLAKNIQYF
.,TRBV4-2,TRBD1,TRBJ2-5,TGTGCCAGCAAAAAAAGGGGGCAGGGGGAGACCCAGTACTTC,CASKKRGQGETQYF